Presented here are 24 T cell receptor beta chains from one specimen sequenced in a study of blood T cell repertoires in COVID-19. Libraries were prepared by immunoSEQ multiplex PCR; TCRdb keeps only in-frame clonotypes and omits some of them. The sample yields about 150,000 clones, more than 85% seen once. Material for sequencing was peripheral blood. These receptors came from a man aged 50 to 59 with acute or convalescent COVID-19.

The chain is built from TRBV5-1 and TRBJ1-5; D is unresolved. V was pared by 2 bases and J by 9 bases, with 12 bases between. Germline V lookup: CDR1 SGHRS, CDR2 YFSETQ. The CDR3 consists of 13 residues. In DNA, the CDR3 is TGCGCCAGCAGCTTATCTGGGTCAGGGCCCCAGCATTTT. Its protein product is CASSLSGSGPQHF.

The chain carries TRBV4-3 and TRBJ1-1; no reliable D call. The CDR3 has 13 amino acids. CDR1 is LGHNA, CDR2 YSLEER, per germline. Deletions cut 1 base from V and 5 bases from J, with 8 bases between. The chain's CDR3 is CASSQASRTEAFF. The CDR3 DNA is TGCGCCAGCAGCCAAGCCTCCAGGACTGAAGCTTTCTTT.

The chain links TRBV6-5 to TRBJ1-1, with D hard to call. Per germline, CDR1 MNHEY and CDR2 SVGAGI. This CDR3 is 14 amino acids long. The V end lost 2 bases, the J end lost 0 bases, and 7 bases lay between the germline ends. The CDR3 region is CASSYPGMNTEAFF. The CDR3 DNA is TGTGCCAGCAGTTACCCGGGTATGAACACTGAAGCTTTCTTT.

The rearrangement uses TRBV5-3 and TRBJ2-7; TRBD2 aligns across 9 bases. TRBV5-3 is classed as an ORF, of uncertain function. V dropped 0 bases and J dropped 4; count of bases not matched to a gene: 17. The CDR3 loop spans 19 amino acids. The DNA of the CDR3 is TGTGCCAGAAGCTTGGAGATCGCTAGCGGGGTTTTAAGGTTATACGAGCAGTACGTC. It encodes CARSLEIASGVLRLYEQYV.

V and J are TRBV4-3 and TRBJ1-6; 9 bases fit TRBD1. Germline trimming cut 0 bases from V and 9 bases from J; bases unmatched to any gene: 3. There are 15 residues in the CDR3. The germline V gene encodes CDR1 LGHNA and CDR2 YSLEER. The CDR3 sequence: CASSQEQGASSPLHF. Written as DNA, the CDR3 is TGCGCCAGCAGCCAAGAACAGGGGGCTAGTTCACCCCTCCACTTT.

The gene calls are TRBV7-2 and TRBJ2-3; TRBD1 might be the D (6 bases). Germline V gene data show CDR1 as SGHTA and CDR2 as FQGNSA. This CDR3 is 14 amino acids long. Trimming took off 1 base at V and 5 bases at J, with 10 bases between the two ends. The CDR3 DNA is TGTGCCAGCAGCTTAGGGCAGGGGTTAGATACGCAGTATTTT. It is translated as CASSLGQGLDTQYF.

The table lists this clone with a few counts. CDR3 sequence (DNA): TGCAGTGTCAAGCTAGCGGACGAGCAGTACGTC. As protein: CSVKLADEQYV. This chain links TRBV20-1 with TRBJ2-7; 7 bases match TRBD2. This CDR3 has 11 amino acids. V shed 7 bases, J shed 5 bases, and the junction held 5 bases outside the gene matches. CDR1 and CDR2 from the germline V gene are DFQATT and SNEGSKA (reference sequence).

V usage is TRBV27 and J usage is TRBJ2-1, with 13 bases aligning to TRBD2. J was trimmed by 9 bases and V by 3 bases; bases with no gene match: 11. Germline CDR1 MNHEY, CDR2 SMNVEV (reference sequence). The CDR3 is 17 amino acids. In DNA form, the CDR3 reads TGTGCCAGCAGTTTTAGGACTAGCGGGAGCTTTTTTAGTGAGCAGTTCTTC. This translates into CASSFRTSGSFFSEQFF.

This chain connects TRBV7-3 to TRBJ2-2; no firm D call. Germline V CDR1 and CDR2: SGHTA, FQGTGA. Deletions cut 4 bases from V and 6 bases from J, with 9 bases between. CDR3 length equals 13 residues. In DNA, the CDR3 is TGTGCCAGCAGCTCCTCCACTTCCGGGGAGCTGTTTTTT. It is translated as CASSSSTSGELFF. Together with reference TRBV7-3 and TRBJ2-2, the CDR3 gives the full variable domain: GAGVSQTPSNKVTEKGKYVELRCDPISGHTALYWYRQSLGQGPEFLIYFQGTGAADDSGLPNDRFFAVRPEGSVSTLKIQRTERGDSAVYLCASSSSTSGELFFGEGSRLTVL.

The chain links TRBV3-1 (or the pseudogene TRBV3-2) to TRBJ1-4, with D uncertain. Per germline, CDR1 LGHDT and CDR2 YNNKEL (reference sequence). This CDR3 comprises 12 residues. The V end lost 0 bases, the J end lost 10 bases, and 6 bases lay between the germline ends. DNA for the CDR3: TGTGCCAGCAGCCAAGAGAGCCTAAAACTGTTTTTT. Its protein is CASSQESLKLFF.

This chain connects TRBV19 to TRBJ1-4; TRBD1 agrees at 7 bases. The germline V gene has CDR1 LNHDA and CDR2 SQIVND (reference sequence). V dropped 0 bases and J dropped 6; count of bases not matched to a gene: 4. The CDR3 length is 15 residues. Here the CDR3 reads CASSIDRDRYEKLFF. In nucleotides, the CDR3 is TGTGCCAGTAGTATAGACCGGGACAGATATGAAAAACTGTTTTTT.

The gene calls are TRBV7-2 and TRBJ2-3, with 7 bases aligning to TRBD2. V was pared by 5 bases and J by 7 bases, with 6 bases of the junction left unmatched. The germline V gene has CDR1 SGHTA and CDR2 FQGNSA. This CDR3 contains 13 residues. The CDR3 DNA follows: TGTGCCAGCAGCCCCTGGCGGGAGAATACGCAGTATTTT. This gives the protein CASSPWRENTQYF.

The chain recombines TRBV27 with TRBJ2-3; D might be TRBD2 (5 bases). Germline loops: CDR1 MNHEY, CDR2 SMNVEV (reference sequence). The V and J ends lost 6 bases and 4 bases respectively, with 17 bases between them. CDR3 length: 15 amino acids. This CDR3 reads CASSPTRGAADTQYF. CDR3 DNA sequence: TGTGCCAGCAGCCCTACCCGGGGAGCTGCAGATACGCAGTATTTT.

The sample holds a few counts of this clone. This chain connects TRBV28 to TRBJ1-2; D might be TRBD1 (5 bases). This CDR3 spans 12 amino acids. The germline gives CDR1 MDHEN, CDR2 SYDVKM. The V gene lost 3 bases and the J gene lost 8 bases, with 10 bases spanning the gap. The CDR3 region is CASSFSGSGYTF. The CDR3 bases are TGTGCCAGCAGTTTTTCAGGGTCGGGCTACACCTTC.

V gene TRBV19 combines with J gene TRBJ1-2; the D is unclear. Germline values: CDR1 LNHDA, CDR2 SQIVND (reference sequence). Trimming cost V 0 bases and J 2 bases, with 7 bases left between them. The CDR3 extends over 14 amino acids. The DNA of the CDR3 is TGTGCCAGTAGTATAGATGCCGAGAACTATGGCTACACCTTC. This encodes CASSIDAENYGYTF.

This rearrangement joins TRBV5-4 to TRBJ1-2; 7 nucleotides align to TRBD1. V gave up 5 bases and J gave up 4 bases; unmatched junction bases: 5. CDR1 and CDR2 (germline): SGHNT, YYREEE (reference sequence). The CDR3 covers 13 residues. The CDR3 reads CASRQGLGYGYTF. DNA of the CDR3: TGTGCCAGCAGACAGGGGCTTGGCTATGGCTACACCTTC.

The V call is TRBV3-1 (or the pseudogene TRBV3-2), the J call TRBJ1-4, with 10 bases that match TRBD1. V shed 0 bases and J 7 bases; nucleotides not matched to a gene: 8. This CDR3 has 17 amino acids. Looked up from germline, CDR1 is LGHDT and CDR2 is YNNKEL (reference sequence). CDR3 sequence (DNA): TGTGCCAGCAGCCAAGATTTTATGGGGACAGGGGTTGAAAAACTGTTTTTT. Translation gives CASSQDFMGTGVEKLFF.

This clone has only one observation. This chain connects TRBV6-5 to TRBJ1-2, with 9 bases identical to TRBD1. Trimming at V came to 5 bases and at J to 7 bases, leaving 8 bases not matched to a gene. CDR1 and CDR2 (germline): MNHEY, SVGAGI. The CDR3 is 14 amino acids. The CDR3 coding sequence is TGTGCCAGCAGTCAACAACAGGGGGCGTTTGGCTACACCTTC. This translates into CASSQQQGAFGYTF.

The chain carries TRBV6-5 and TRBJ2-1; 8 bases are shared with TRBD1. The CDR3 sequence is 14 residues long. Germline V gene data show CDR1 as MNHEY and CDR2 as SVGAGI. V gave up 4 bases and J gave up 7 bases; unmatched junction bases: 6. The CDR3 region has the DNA TGTGCCAGCAGTTTGTCAGGGGGCATAAATGAGCAGTTCTTC. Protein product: CASSLSGGINEQFF.

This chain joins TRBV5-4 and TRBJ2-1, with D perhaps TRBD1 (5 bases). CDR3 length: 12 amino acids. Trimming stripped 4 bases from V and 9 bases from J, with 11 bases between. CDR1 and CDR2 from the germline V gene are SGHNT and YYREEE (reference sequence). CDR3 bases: TGTGCCAGCAGCCAGGGTCCGTTTGAGCAGTTCTTC. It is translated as CASSQGPFEQFF.

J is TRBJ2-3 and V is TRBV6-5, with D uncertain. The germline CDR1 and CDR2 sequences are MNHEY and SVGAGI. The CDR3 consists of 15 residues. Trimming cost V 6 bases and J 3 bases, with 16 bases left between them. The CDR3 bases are TGTGCCAGCAGCCCCGTAACTCTGGTAACAGATACGCAGTATTTT. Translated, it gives CASSPVTLVTDTQYF.

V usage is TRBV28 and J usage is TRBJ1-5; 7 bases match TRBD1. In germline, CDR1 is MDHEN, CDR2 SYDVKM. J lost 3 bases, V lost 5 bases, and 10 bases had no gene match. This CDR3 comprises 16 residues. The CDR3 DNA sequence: TGTGCCAGCAGTCTCTCAGGGGGGATGGCCAATCAGCCCCAGCATTTT. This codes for CASSLSGGMANQPQHF.

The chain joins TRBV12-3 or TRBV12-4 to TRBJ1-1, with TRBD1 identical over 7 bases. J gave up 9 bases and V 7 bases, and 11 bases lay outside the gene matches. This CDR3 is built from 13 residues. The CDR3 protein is CASTFNRGGKAFF. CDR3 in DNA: TGTGCCAGCACTTTCAACAGGGGCGGGAAAGCTTTCTTT.

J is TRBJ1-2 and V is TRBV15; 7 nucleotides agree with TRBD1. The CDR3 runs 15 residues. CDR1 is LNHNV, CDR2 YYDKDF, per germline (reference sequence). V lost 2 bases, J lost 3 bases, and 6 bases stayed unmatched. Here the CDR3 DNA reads TGTGCCACCAGCAGATCGGGACAGCTTTACTATGGCTACACCTTC. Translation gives CATSRSGQLYYGYTF.